A selection of T cell receptor beta chains follows, all from one sample in a study of T cell responses to AZD1222 COVID-19 vaccine. Here immunoSEQ multiplex PCR was the method, and the copy in TCRdb shows in-frame clones only, minus some. The sample lists 95,000 to 150,000 clones, around 92% occurring once. The material was peripheral blood, obtained on day 0 of AZD1222 vaccination. These receptors all come from an adult in good health. Both conserved end residues are part of each CDR3. A D gene is named only where the DNA matches it firmly.

TRBJ1-2	TRBV5-4	14	TRBD1	TGTGCCAGCAGCTTGGCAGGGGGCGACTATGGCTACACCTTC	CASSLAGGDYGYTF
TRBJ2-3	TRBV19	17	-	TGTGCCAGTAGCATATTAGGGGGGCGGACTAGCACAGATACGCAGTATTTT	CASSILGGRTSTDTQYF
TRBJ2-1	TRBV14	13	TRBD2	TGTGCCAGCAGACTAGCGGGATCAGGTGAGCAGTTCTTC	CASRLAGSGEQFF
TRBJ2-7	TRBV28	13	-	TGTGCCAGCAGTTTTCCGGAACTTCGAGGGCAGTACTTC	CASSFPELRGQYF
TRBJ1-6	TRBV14	16	-	TGTGCCAGCAGCCAAGGAGGGCTCTCCTATAATTCACCCCTCCACTTT	CASSQGGLSYNSPLHF
TRBJ2-6	TRBV28	14	-	TGTGCCAGCAGCGTATACTCTGGGGCCAACGTCCTGACTTTC	CASSVYSGANVLTF
TRBJ2-7	TRBV28	15	TRBD1	TGTGCCAGCAGTTTTGCCCCAGGGGGAACCAACGAGCAGTACTTC	CASSFAPGGTNEQYF
TRBJ1-1	TRBV18	14	-	TGTGCCAGCTCACCACAGGATTTGAACACTGAAGCTTTCTTT	CASSPQDLNTEAFF
TRBJ1-4	TRBV29-1	11	-	TGCAGCGTTCTTCTGAATGAAAAACTGTTTTTT	CSVLLNEKLFF
TRBJ2-5	TRBV29-1	17	TRBD1	TGCAGCGTCTTCTCCTGGCCTCCGGGACAGGGGTTTGGGACCCAGTACTTC	CSVFSWPPGQGFGTQYF
TRBJ1-2	TRBV7-9	13	TRBD1	TGTGCCAGCAGCTTACCGACAGGGCTTGGCTACACCTTC	CASSLPTGLGYTF
TRBJ1-1	TRBV2	15	-	TGTGCCAGCAAATTCGCGGTACAGACGAACACTGAAGCTTTCTTT	CASKFAVQTNTEAFF